Listed here are 7 T cell receptor beta chains from one sample, sequenced in a study of long-term antiretroviral therapy in people with HIV. Runs used v3.0 of the immunoSEQ assay and were done at survey level. Clones were sequenced by immunoSEQ multiplex PCR, and TCRdb holds only the in-frame ones, with some missing. The table shows 25,000 or so clones, with 83% occurring only once. Sequenced material: unsorted PBMCs, taken 3 years after starting antiretroviral therapy. All receptors come from a man between 18 and 35 years old with HIV.

The V call is TRBV7-7, the J call TRBJ2-2; D possibly corresponds to TRBD2 (5 bases). Germline V gene lookup returns CDR1 SSHAT and CDR2 FNYEAQ (reference sequence). CDR3 size: 14 residues. The CDR3 DNA reads TGTGCTAGCGCCGTGAGAACGAACACCGGGGAGCTGTTTTTT. Its translation is CASAVRTNTGELFF.

This chain uses TRBV20-1 with TRBJ1-1; 7 bases match TRBD1. CDR1 is DFQATT, CDR2 SNEGSKA, per germline (reference sequence). V gave up 5 bases and J gave up 9 bases; unmatched junction bases: 3. The CDR3 has 10 residues. The CDR3 spells CSASDRKAFF. The DNA for the CDR3 is TGCAGTGCTTCGGACAGGAAAGCTTTCTTT.

The V and J genes are TRBV15 and TRBJ1-6, with 7 bases identical to TRBD1. The CDR3 has 17 amino acids. V shed 0 bases, J shed 16 bases, and the junction held 18 bases outside the gene matches. The germline V gene has CDR1 LNHNV and CDR2 YYDKDF (reference sequence). CDR3 sequence reads: CATSRDLWDQGDPGLHF. The CDR3 nucleotides are TGTGCCACCAGCAGAGATCTCTGGGACCAGGGGGACCCAGGGCTCCACTTT.

V usage is TRBV18 and J usage is TRBJ2-5; the match to TRBD2 covers 7 bases. Germline trimming cut 0 bases from V and 4 bases from J; bases unmatched to any gene: 8. The CDR3 sequence is 16 residues long. Germline V gene sequence: CDR1 KGHSH, CDR2 LQKENI. The CDR3 loop reads CASSPPWTRGSETQYF. The CDR3 DNA is TGTGCCAGCTCACCACCGTGGACTAGGGGATCAGAGACCCAGTACTTC.

The rearrangement links TRBV5-1 to TRBJ2-7; 7 positions match TRBD1. This CDR3 spans 14 amino acids. Per the germline V gene, CDR1 is SGHRS and CDR2 is YFSETQ. V was pared by 3 bases and J by 3 bases, with 6 bases of the junction left unmatched. The CDR3, as DNA: TGCGCCAGCAGCTGGACCGGGACAGACTACGAGCAGTACTTC. It yields the protein CASSWTGTDYEQYF.

This chain joins TRBV19 and TRBJ2-7, with TRBD1 matching 7 bases. CDR1 is LNHDA, CDR2 SQIVND, per germline (reference sequence). This CDR3 is built from 13 residues. Losses at the gene ends were 1 base for V and 8 bases for J; bases not matched to a gene: 5. CDR3 DNA sequence: TGTGCCAGTAGTATAGCCATGGGACAGCAGCAGTACGTC. This translates into CASSIAMGQQQYV.

The chain is built from TRBV27 and TRBJ1-4; 10 bases line up with TRBD1. V lost 5 bases and J lost 6; bases outside the gene matches: 6. This CDR3 contains 15 residues. Germline V lookup: CDR1 MNHEY, CDR2 SMNVEV (reference sequence). The chain's CDR3 is CASSQTGTGDEKLFF. The CDR3 nucleotides are TGTGCCAGCAGTCAGACCGGGACAGGGGATGAAAAACTGTTTTTT.